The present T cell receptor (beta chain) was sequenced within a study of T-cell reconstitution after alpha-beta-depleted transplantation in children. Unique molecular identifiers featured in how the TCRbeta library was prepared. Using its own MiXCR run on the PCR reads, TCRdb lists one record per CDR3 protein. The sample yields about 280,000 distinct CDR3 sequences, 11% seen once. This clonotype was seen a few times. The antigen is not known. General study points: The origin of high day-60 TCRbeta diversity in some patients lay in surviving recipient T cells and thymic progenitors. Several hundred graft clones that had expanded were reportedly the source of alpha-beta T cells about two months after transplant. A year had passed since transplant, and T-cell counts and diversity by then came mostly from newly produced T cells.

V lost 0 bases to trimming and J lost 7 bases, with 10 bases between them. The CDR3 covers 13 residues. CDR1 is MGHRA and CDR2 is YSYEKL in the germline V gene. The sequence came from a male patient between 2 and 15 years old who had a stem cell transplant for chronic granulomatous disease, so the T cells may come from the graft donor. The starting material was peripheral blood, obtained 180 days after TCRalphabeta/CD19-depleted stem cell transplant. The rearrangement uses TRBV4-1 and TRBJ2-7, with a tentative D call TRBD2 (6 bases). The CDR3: CASSQELGGEQYF. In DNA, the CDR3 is TGCGCCAGCAGCCAAGAGTTGGGGGGAGAGCAGTACTTC.